These 10 T cell receptor beta chains were sequenced from one sample in a study of cytomegalovirus exposure and HLA in healthy donors. PCR amplification relied on 60 Vbeta primers (plus 13 Jbeta primers). Here immunoSEQ multiplex PCR was the method, and the copy in TCRdb shows in-frame clones only, minus some. This table has 100,000 to 150,000 clones, 77% appearing once. Material for sequencing was PBMCs. These receptors were obtained from a woman in her thirties or forties in good health and CMV-seropositive.

The CDR3 region has the DNA TGTGCCAGCAGCTTGGGACAGGGGGATCGCACAGATACGCAGTATTTT. It specifies CASSLGQGDRTDTQYF. The rearrangement uses TRBV5-8 and TRBJ2-3; 9 nucleotides line up with TRBD1. Looked up from germline, CDR1 is SGHTS and CDR2 is YDEGEE. V trimming: 0 bases; J trimming: 1 base; junction bases outside the gene matches: 3. CDR3 length equals 16 residues.

Here the CDR3 reads CASSVSVQETQYF. DNA of the CDR3: TGTGCCAGCTCAGTTAGCGTACAAGAGACCCAGTACTTC. The chain combines TRBV18 with TRBJ2-5; a possible D gene is TRBD2 (5 bases). Looked up from germline, CDR1 is KGHSH and CDR2 is LQKENI. Trimming took 5 bases from V and 2 from J, leaving 9 bases between them. The CDR3 is 13 amino acids.

The rearrangement uses TRBV6-1 and TRBJ1-1; D may be TRBD1 (5 bases). Looked up from germline, CDR1 is MNHNS and CDR2 is SASEGT. CDR3 size: 12 residues. Trimming took 7 bases from V and 6 from J, leaving 12 bases between them. DNA of the CDR3: TGTGCCAGCACCAGGGATGGGCCTGAAGCTTTCTTT. This translates into CASTRDGPEAFF.

V usage is TRBV5-1 and J usage is TRBJ1-1, with 11 bases matching TRBD1. The CDR3 runs to 16 residues. The ends lost 2 bases at V and 4 bases at J; junction bases unmatched: 7. Germline lookup yields CDR1 SGHRS and CDR2 YFSETQ. DNA of the CDR3: TGCGCCAGCAGCTTTGCGGGACAGGGGGTTATCACTGAAGCTTTCTTT. Translating it yields CASSFAGQGVITEAFF.

J is TRBJ2-5 and V is TRBV5-1; 7 bases map to TRBD2. The CDR3 totals 16 residues. Per the germline V gene, CDR1 is SGHRS and CDR2 is YFSETQ. Unmatched junction bases numbered 9, after V lost 2 bases and J lost 2 bases. Written as DNA, the CDR3 is TGCGCCAGCAGCTTCGCGGGAGTGGCTGGTCAAGAGACCCAGTACTTC. Its translation is CASSFAGVAGQETQYF.

This chain connects TRBV10-3 to TRBJ1-5; possibly TRBD1 for D (6 bases). The germline CDR1 and CDR2 sequences are ENHRY and SYGVKD. The CDR3 runs 16 residues. The germline V and J ends were trimmed by 2 bases and 5 bases, with 16 bases remaining between them. The CDR3 protein is CAISEGDTLWDQPQHF. The CDR3 bases are TGTGCCATCAGTGAGGGGGACACCCTTTGGGATCAGCCCCAGCATTTT.

The chain combines TRBV9 with TRBJ1-1; unclear D gene. Trimming shortened V by 0 bases and J by 1 base, and 10 bases separated the two germline ends. The germline CDR1 and CDR2 sequences are SGDLS and YYNGEE. This CDR3 is built from 15 residues. CDR3 in amino acids: CASSVVEVSNTEAFF. The CDR3 nucleotides are TGTGCCAGCAGCGTAGTGGAGGTCTCGAACACTGAAGCTTTCTTT.

CDR3 DNA: TGTGCCAGCAGCCAAGAAGGGGCGGGGTTCTACGAGCAGTACTTC. This codes for CASSQEGAGFYEQYF. The chain combines TRBV14 with TRBJ2-5; possible D gene TRBD2, 6 bases. The end of the DNA is better explained by TRBJ2-7, so the J call may be wrong. The CDR3 length is 15 residues. CDR1 is SGHDN, CDR2 FVKESK, per germline.

V and J are TRBV12-5 and TRBJ1-1, with unresolved D. The CDR3 has 14 amino acids. Trimming left V 6 bases short and J 4 bases short, with 15 bases between. Per the germline V gene, CDR1 is LGHNT and CDR2 is FRNRAP. The CDR3 DNA reads as TGTGCTAGTGGGCTCCCGGGTGAGCTCACTGAAGCTTTCTTT. Its translation: CASGLPGELTEAFF.

The CDR3 DNA reads as TGTGCCAGCAGCCAAGAAAGGACAGGGCGGGTTGGCGATGGCTACACCTTC. Its translation is CASSQERTGRVGDGYTF. The chain recombines TRBV14 with TRBJ1-2, with TRBD1 identical over 8 bases. The V gene's germline CDR1 is SGHDN and CDR2 FVKESK. The J segment lost 6 bases and the V segment lost 0 bases, leaving 12 bases of the junction unmatched. The CDR3 is made up of 17 amino acids. The full variable domain, with the rest looked up from reference TRBV14 and TRBJ1-2, is EAGVTQFPSHSVIEKGQTVTLRCDPISGHDNLYWYRRVMGKEIKFLLHFVKESKQDESGMPNNRFLAERTGGTYSTLKVQPAELEDSGVYFCASSQERTGRVGDGYTFGSGTRLTVV.